This TCR beta chain was profiled in a study of blood T cell repertoires in COVID-19. Whole-study context: Samples came from the United States, Italy and Spain, spanning acute and convalescent COVID-19.

CDR1 is SGHRS, CDR2 YFSETQ, per germline. V dropped 4 bases and J dropped 0; count of bases not matched to a gene: 2. This CDR3 has 15 amino acids. Measured with immunoSEQ multiplex PCR; TCRdb has only the in-frame clones, and not every one. The table includes roughly 120,000 clones, around 85% detected once. Sequenced input: peripheral blood. This clonotype was obtained from a man between 45 and 60 years old with acute or convalescent COVID-19. V is TRBV5-1 and J is TRBJ2-3, with TRBD1 matching over 10 bases. CDR3 bases: TGCGCCAGCAGCGGGGGACAGGGGAGCACAGATACGCAGTATTTT. This sequence encodes CASSGGQGSTDTQYF.